This T cell receptor beta chain was obtained from a study of T-cell memory formation after mild COVID-19 (dated by TCRdb to 2020 to 2023). Concerning the study at large: TCR sequence clusters from the two donors were found to be largely donor specific. In two donors, T-cell clones that expanded and contracted after mild COVID-19 were followed by sequencing TCRalpha and TCRbeta repertoires longitudinally. Two young, previously healthy adult volunteers, one female and one male, were included in the cohort.

Sequencing relied on an Illumina NovaSeq 6000. TCRalpha and TCRbeta cDNA libraries were constructed by 5'RACE with constant-segment primers, with sample barcodes and unique molecular identifiers being introduced. RNA was extracted from every sample with Trizol reagent. Library amplification was performed in two PCR steps, and a second sample barcode and Illumina TruSeq adapters were introduced in the second step. The libraries were sequenced on an Illumina NovaSeq using 2 x 150 bp paired-end reads. In the authors' own workflow: Reads were demultiplexed and collapsed into UMI-guided consensus sequences with migec v1.2.7. Using mixcr v2.1.11, UMI consensuses were aligned to TRA and TRB V and J templates and then assembled into clonotypes. A clonotype was counted as expanded or contracted only when both edgeR and NoisET called the clonotype significant, with the noise models trained on biological replicates. For edgeR calls, a false discovery rate-adjusted p below 0.01 and a log2 fold-change threshold of 1 were applied. PCA with hierarchical clustering of max-normalized trajectories of the 1000 most abundant clonotypes was used as exploratory dynamics analysis. Separately sequenced CD4+ and CD8+ repertoires were used to assign a CD4 or CD8 phenotype to each responding clone. Using fastp at Q25 and MiXCR, TCRdb reprocessed the public reads and kept productive beta chains. Rows with one shared CDR3 protein collapse into an entry with the most common genes and DNA. TCRdb assigned the V and J calls; the authors' analysis was not used. For this sample there are 270,000 or so distinct CDR3 sequences; under 20% appear just once. The biggest ten clones account for 23% of the sample.

Broader findings and caveats from the paper: Clones contracting from day 15 to 85 had balanced CD4/CD8 phenotypes, while a second wave expanding from day 15 to 37 was biased towards CD4+. Only two mild cases were covered in the study, and larger cohorts including severe cases with pre-infection samples were considered necessary. Whether the second-wave clones peaking on day 37 were SARS-CoV-2 specific was not confirmed. Some responding clones were detected in pre-infection memory, suggesting pre-existing cross-reactive memory T cells joined the SARS-CoV-2 response. Contracting CD4+ clones turned up mainly in the CM and EM memory subsets, whereas EMRA was where CD8+ clones were enriched.

CDR1 DFQATT and CDR2 SNEGSKA were looked up in the germline V gene (reference sequence). Inclusive of the bounding cysteine and phenylalanine, the CDR3 is 14 residues long. The retained sequence is limited to the CDR3, 42 bases, with the frame set at the first base. Trimming at the junction amounts to 3 bases on V and 2 bases on J, and the germline ends lie 12 bases apart. This clonotype was counted between two and nine times. This receptor's antigen is unknown. No quality values exist for individual bases; no much larger clone is one base distant. PBMCs were isolated by Ficoll-Paque density gradient centrifugation.

Sequenced sample: PBMCs or a T cell subset sorted from them (not recorded which). The receptor was isolated from a man between 18 and 29 years old who had mild COVID-19 (a few samples of this study predate the infection). The sample titles of this study are shuffled in the database, so cell type and time point are left out; the donor was told from shared clones. The rearranged segments are TRBV20-1 and TRBJ2-3; a weak D assignment points to TRBD1 (5 bases agree). The CDR3 here reads CSARGLRHTDTQYF. The nucleotide sequence reads as follows: TGCAGTGCTAGGGGGCTGAGGCACACAGATACGCAGTATTTT.